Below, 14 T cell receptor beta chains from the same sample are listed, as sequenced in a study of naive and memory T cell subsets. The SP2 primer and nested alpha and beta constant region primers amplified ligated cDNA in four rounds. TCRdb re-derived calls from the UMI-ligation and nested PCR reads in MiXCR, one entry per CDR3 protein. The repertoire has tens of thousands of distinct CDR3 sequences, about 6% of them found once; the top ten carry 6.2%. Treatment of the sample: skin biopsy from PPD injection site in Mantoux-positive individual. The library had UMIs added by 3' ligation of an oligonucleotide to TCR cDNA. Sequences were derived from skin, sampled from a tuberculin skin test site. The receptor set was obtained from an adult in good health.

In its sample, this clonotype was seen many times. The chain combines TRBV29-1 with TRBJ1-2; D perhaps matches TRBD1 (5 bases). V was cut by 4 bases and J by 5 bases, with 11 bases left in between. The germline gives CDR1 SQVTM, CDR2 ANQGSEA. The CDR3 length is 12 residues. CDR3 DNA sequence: TGCAGCGTTGGGCAGGGAGAGTATGGCTACACCTTC. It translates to CSVGQGEYGYTF.

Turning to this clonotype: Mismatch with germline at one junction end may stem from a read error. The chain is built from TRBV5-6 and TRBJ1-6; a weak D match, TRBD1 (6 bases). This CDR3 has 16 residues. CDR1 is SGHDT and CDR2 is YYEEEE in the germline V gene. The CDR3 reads CASSFYGGQLNSPLNF. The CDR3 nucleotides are TGTGCCAGCAGCTTTTACGGGGGGCAGTTGAATTCACCCCTCAACTTT.

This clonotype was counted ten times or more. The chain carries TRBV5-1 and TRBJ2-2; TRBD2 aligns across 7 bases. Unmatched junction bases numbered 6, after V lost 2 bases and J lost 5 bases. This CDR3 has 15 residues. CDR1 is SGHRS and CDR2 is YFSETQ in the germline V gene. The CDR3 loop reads CASSFGGRGTGELFF. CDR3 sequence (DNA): TGCGCCAGCAGCTTCGGCGGGAGAGGTACCGGGGAGCTGTTTTTT. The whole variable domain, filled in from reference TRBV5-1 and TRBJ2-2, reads KAGVTQTPRYLIKTRGQQVTLSCSPISGHRSVSWYQQTPGQGLQFLFEYFSETQRNKGNFPGRFSGRQFSNSRSEMNVSTLELGDSALYLCASSFGGRGTGELFFGEGSRLTVL.

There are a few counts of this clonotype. The CDR3, as DNA: TGCGCCAGCAGCCCCAGCGGCGGGATCCACTCAGGAGCTTTCTTT. It encodes CASSPSGGIHSGAFF. This sequence joins TRBV4-3 and TRBJ1-1; D is undetermined. Germline assignment: CDR1 LGHNA and CDR2 YSLEER. V lost 4 bases to trimming and J lost 10 bases, with 22 bases between them. CDR3 size: 15 residues.

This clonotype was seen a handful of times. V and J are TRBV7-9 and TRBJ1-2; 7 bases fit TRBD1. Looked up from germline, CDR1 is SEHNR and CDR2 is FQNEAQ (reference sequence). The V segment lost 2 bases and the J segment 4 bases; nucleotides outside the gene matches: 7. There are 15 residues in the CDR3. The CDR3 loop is CASSLRGQEFYGYTF. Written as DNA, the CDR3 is TGTGCCAGCAGCTTAAGAGGACAGGAGTTCTATGGCTACACCTTC.

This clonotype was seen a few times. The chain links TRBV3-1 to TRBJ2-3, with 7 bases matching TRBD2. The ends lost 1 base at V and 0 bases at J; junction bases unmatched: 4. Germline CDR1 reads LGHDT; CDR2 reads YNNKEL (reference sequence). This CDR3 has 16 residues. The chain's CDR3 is CASSQASGPSTDTQYF. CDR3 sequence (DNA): TGTGCCAGCAGCCAAGCTAGCGGCCCTAGCACAGATACGCAGTATTTT.

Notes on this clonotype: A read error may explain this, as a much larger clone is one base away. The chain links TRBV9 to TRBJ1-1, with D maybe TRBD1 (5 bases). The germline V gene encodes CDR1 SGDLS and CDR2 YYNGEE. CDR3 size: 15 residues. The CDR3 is CASSPRQGLKTEAFF. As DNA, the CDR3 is TGTGCCAGCAGCCCAAGGCAGGGACTGAAGACTGAAGCTTTCTTT.

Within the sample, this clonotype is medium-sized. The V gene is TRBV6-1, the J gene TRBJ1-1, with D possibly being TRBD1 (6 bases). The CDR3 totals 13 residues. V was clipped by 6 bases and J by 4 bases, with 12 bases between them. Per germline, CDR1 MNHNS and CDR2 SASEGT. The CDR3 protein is CASSSGQLTEAFF. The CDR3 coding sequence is TGTGCCAGCAGCTCCGGACAGCTCACTGAAGCTTTCTTT.

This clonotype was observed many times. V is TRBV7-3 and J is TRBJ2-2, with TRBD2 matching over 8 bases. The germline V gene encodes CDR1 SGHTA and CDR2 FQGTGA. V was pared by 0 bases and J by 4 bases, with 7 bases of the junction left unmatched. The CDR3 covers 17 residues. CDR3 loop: CASSLTIAGGATGELFF. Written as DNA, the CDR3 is TGTGCCAGCAGCTTAACAATCGCGGGAGGTGCCACCGGGGAGCTGTTTTTT.

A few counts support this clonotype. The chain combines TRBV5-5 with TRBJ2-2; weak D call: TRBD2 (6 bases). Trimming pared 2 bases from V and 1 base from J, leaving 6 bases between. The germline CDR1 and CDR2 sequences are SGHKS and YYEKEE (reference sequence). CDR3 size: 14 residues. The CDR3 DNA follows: TGTGCCAGCAGCTTTAGCGGGAACACCGGGGAGCTGTTTTTT. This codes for CASSFSGNTGELFF.

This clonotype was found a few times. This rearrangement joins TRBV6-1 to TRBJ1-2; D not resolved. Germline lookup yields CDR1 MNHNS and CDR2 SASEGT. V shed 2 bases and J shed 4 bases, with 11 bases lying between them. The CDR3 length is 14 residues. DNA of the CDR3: TGTGCCAGCAGTGAAATAGTGGCAGGCTATGGCTACACCTTC. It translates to CASSEIVAGYGYTF.

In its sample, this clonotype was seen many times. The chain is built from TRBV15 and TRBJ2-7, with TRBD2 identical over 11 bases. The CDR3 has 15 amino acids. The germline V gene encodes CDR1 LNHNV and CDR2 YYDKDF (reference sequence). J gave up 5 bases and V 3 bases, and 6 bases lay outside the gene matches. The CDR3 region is CATSRSELAGDEQYF. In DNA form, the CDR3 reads TGTGCCACCAGCAGGAGTGAACTAGCGGGAGACGAGCAGTACTTC.

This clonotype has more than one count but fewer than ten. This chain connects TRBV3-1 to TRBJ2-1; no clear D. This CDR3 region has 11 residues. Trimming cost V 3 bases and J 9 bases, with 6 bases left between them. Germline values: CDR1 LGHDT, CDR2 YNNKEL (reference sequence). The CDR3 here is CASSQVGEQFF. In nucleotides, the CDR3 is TGTGCCAGCAGCCAGGTCGGTGAGCAGTTCTTC.

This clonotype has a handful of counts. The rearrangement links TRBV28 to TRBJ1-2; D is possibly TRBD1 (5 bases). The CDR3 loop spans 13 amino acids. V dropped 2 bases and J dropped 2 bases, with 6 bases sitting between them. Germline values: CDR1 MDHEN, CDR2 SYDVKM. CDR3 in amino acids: CASSLGGNYGYTF. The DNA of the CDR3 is TGTGCCAGCAGTTTAGGGGGGAACTATGGCTACACCTTC.